The sequence of this T cell receptor beta chain was determined in a study of T-cell memory formation after mild COVID-19. This clonotype was counted many times. Via MiXCR, TCRdb re-called the 5' RACE reads, giving one row per CDR3 protein. The sample carries hundreds of thousands of distinct CDR3 sequences, 13% to 15% recorded once. CDR1 is MGHDK and CDR2 is SYGVNS in the germline V gene. V lost 3 bases, J lost 2 bases, and 6 bases stayed unmatched. This CDR3 contains 15 residues. V gene TRBV25-1 combines with J gene TRBJ2-5, with TRBD2 matching 7 bases. This TCR was sampled from a man between 18 and 29 years old who had mild COVID-19 (a few samples of this study predate the infection). Cell type and time point are not known. Sequenced input: PBMCs or a T cell subset sorted from them (not recorded which). The CDR3 DNA is TGTGCCAGCAGTGACCTAGAGGGAGGGCAAGAGACCCAGTACTTC. Translation: CASSDLEGGQETQYF.